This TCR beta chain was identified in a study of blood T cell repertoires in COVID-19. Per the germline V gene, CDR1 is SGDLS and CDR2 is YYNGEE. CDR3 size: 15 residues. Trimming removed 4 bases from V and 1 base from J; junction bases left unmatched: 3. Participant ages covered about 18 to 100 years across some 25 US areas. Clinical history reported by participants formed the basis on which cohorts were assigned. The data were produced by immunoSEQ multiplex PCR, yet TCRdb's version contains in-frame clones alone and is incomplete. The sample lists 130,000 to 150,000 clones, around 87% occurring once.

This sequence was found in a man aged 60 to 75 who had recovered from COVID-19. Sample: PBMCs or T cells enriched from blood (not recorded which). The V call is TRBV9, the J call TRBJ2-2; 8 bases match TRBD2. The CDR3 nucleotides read TGTGCCAGCAGCCCCCGGGGGGGGAACACCGGGGAGCTGTTTTTT. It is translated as CASSPRGGNTGELFF.